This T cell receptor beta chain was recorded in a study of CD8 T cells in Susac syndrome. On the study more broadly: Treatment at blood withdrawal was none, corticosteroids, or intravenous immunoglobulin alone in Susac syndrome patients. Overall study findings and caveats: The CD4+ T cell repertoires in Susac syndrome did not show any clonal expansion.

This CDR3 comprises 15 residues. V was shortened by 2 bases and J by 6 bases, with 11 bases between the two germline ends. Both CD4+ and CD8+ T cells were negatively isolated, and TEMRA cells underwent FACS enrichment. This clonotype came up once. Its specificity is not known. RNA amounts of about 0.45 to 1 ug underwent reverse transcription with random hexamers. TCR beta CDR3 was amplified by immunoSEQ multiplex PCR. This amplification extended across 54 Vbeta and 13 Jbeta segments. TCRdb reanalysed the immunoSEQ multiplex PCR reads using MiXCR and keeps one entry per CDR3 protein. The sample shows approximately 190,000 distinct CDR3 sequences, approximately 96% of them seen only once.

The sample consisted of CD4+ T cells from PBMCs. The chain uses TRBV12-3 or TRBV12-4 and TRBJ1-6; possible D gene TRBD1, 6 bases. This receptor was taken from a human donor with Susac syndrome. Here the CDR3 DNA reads TGTGCCAGCAGTTTAAGTTCAGGGGCTAATTCACCCCTCCACTTT. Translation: CASSLSSGANSPLHF.